The rows below give T cell receptor beta chains drawn from one sample of a study of identical twins. TCRdb called the 5' RACE reads again in MiXCR, with one record for every CDR3 protein. The sample holds hundreds of thousands of distinct CDR3 sequences, approximately 24% seen once. This sample also belongs to another study, concerning T cells expressing NK-cell markers.

Sequenced: CD4+ T cells sorted from blood. All receptors come from a young woman in good health. The CDR3 runs from the conserved cysteine through the conserved F or W.

CASSLARLDEQYF	TRBV28
CASSRDTNTGELFF	TRBV6-2/TRBV6-3
CSARVGTPYEQYF	TRBV20-1
CASSVAVGGSGNTIYF	TRBV9
CASSLSWEQYF	TRBV7-9
CSAGFGRGTGELFF	TRBV20-1
CASSRTGGQGNEQFF	TRBV11-2
CASSAGLAGGSQNEQFF	TRBV9
CAISGAGFSTDTQYF	TRBV10-3
CASSQDLGLAYEQYF	TRBV4-2
CSVEKGVSYNEQFF	TRBV29-1
CASTQRAGREAFF	TRBV7-2
CASSKDLGPENNEQFF	TRBV21-1